The T cell receptor beta chain under discussion was sequenced for a study of OX40 agonist ivuxolimab in advanced cancers. Background for the entire study: Ivuxolimab was an agonistic, fully human IgG2 monoclonal antibody directed against OX40 (CD134), a costimulatory receptor. Prior anti-PD-1, anti-PD-L1 or anti-CTLA-4 therapy was permitted, and approximately 39% of dose-escalation patients had received checkpoint inhibitors. The dose-escalation cohort was about 87% male with a mean age of around 64 years, ranging from roughly 23 to 90. Peripheral TCRbeta sequencing aimed to test whether ivuxolimab altered TCR sequence diversity and caused clonal T-cell expansion. Intravenous ivuxolimab was administered to patients every 2 weeks at six dose levels: 0.01, 0.1, 0.3, 1.5, 3 and 10 mg/kg. Three dose-escalation patients achieved partial responses, one with hepatocellular carcinoma and two with cutaneous melanoma. The paper covers the monotherapy dose-escalation part of the phase I ivuxolimab trial, which included N = 52 patients. Of the approximately 50 patients in dose escalation, 19 had hepatocellular carcinoma, some 15 had melanoma, 9 had renal cell carcinoma and 9 had head and neck cancer.

Regarding this clone: Its specific antigen is unknown. Base qualities are not provided; no much larger clone lies one nucleotide away.

The trial excluded patients who had a history of autoimmune disease or were on systemic immunosuppression. Peripheral blood for TCR sequencing was collected from all dose cohorts at baseline, on cycle 4 day 1, and on cycle 7 day 1. Samples were obtained from an open-label, multicenter, first-in-human phase I dose-escalation trial of ivuxolimab. Adults with locally advanced or metastatic head and neck squamous cell, hepatocellular, melanoma or renal cell carcinoma were enrolled in the trial. Before TCR sequencing, CD4+ and CD8+ T cells were separately sorted from peripheral blood. Genomic DNA was extracted from sorted cells for sequencing of the TCRbeta CDR3 region. The immunoSEQ Assay was used to sequence the TCRbeta CDR3 regions. Sourced from immuneACCESS, this table was stored by TCRdb with only in-frame sequences that have V and J called. A share of the clones is absent; for the studies checked, an unresolved V gene accounts for under half, and the remainder has no known explanation. The table for this sample lists approximately 84,000 clones; about nine tenths of them were counted only once. The top ten clones comprise over 0.15% of the sample.

Study-wide conclusions, independent of this receptor: In partial responders in the 0.1-3.0 mg/kg groups, normalized peripheral clonal expansion was found to be among the lowest, especially among CD8+ T cells. At doses of 0.1 to 3.0 mg/kg, clonal expansion of both CD4+ and CD8+ blood T cells was observed from baseline to week 6. The antigen specificity of the clonally expanded peripheral T cells was not determined. After ivuxolimab, expanded clones were on average more numerous among CD8+ T cells than among CD4+ T cells. Low levels of normalized T-cell clonal expansion were also seen in some patients who did not respond.

Relative to germline, V is missing 7 bases and J is missing 1 base, with 17 bases of the junction outside any gene match. The germline V gene provides CDR1 SQVTM and CDR2 ANQGSEA. Including the terminal cysteine and phenylalanine, the CDR3 comprises 17 residues. Only the CDR3 DNA stays, 51 bases, in frame from base 1. Rearrangement joined TRBV29-1 to TRBJ2-3; TRBD2 agrees with 7 junctional bases. This material consisted of CD4+ or CD8+ T cells sorted from blood, taken in a trial of the OX40 agonist ivuxolimab. This clonotype was sampled from an adult with an advanced solid tumor such as melanoma, head and neck, liver or kidney cancer. Here is the DNA: TGCAGCGCCACAAGACCTGCCGGGACTACCCGCACAGATACGCAGTATTTT. This gives the protein CSATRPAGTTRTDTQYF.